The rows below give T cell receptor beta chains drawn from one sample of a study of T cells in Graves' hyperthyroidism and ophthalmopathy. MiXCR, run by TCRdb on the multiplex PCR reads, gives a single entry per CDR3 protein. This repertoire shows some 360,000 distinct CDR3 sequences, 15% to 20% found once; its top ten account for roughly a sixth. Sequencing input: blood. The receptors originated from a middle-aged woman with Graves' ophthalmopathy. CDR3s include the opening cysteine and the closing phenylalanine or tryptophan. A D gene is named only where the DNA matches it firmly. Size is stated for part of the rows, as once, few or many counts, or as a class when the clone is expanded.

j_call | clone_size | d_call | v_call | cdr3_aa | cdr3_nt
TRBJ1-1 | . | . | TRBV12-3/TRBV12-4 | CASSFPHSGSPEAFF | TGTGCCAGCAGTTTCCCCCACTCGGGGTCGCCAGAAGCTTTCTTT
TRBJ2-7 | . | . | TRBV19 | CATKGGRPYEQCF | TGTGCCACCAAGGGGGGAAGACCCTACGAGCAGTGCTTC
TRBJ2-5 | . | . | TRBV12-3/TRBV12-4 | CASSLLSRKETQYF | TGTGCCAGCAGTTTACTCTCTAGAAAAGAGACCCAGTACTTC
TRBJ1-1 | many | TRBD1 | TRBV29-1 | CSVPDRANTEAFF | TGCAGCGTTCCTGACAGGGCGAACACTGAAGCTTTCTTT
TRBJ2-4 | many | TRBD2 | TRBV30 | CAWTAGGRDIQYF | TGTGCCTGGACCGCGGGAGGGCGGGACATTCAGTACTTC
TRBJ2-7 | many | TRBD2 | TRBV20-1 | CSASGTNYEQYF | TGCAGTGCTAGCGGGACTAACTACGAGCAGTACTTC
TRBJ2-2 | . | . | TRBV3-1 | CASSFGRMNTGELFF | TGTGCCAGCAGCTTCGGACGGATGAACACCGGGGAGCTGTTTTTT
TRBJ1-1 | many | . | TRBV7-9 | CASSPRGRWEGTEAFF | TGTGCCAGCAGCCCTCGCGGGAGGTGGGAGGGCACTGAAGCTTTCTTT
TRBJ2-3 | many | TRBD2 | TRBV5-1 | CASSTAGGTDTQYF | TGCGCCAGCAGCACAGCGGGAGGTACAGATACGCAGTATTTT
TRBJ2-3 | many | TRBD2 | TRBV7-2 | CASSLVPSGYTDTQYF | TGTGCCAGCAGCTTAGTGCCTAGCGGTTACACAGATACGCAGTATTTT
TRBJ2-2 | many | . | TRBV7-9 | CASRGLGGGNTGELFF | TGTGCCAGCAGGGGGCTCGGAGGAGGGAACACCGGGGAGCTGTTTTTT
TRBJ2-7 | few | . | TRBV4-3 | CASSQDLDSVPYEQYF | TGCGCCAGCAGCCAAGATCTTGATTCGGTCCCCTACGAGCAGTACTTC
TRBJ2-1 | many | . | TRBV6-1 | CAAHLRALDNEQFF | TGTGCCGCCCACCTGAGGGCCTTAGACAATGAGCAGTTCTTC
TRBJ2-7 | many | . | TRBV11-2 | CASSLNQGSYEQYF | TGTGCCAGCAGCTTAAACCAGGGGTCCTACGAGCAGTACTTC
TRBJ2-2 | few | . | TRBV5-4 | CASSLDAGDDGELFF | TGTGCCAGCAGCTTGGATGCAGGGGATGACGGGGAGCTGTTTTTT
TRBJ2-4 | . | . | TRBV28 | CASSLVGPWAKNIQYF | TGTGCCAGCAGTTTGGTCGGTCCGTGGGCCAAAAACATTCAGTACTTC
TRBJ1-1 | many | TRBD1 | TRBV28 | CASSYPATGEAFF | TGTGCCAGCAGTTACCCGGCGACAGGGGAAGCTTTCTTT
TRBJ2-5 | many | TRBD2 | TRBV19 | CASIGWSPSGKETQYF | TGTGCCAGTATAGGTTGGAGCCCTAGCGGGAAAGAGACCCAGTACTTC
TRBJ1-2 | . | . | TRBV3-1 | CASSQGLTPNYGFTF | TGTGCCAGCAGCCAAGGTCTTACCCCTAACTATGGCTTCACCTTC